Listed here are 3 T cell receptor beta chains from one sample, sequenced in a study of CD8+ T cells in alopecia areata. Extracted from the samples, RNA was reverse transcribed into cDNA to serve as the sequencing template. Clones were read by immunoSEQ multiplex PCR, and TCRdb kept only the in-frame ones, dropping some. The sample holds about 200,000 clones; nearly 60% are singletons and the top ten take roughly 5%. Treatment reported: oral pan-JAK inhibitor, 5-10 mg twice daily. Source: CD4+ T cells sorted from blood, taken at week 24, from a patient treated with tofacitinib. These receptors were taken from a human donor with alopecia areata.

The chain uses TRBV6-5 and TRBJ1-4; weak D call: TRBD1 (6 bases). This CDR3 has 15 residues. V was shortened by 0 bases and J by 8 bases, with 13 bases between the two germline ends. Germline V gene data show CDR1 as MNHEY and CDR2 as SVGAGI. The CDR3 sequence is CASSYSTGPREKLFF. For the CDR3, the DNA is TGTGCCAGCAGTTACTCGACAGGCCCTAGGGAAAAACTGTTTTTT.

This clone has only one observation. The chain is built from TRBV29-1 and TRBJ2-1, with a possible D match to TRBD2 (5 bases). Germline V lookup: CDR1 SQVTM, CDR2 ANQGSEA. The ends were cut back, 5 bases at V and 5 bases at J, with 10 bases in the middle. The CDR3 sequence is 12 residues long. As DNA, the CDR3 is TGCAGCGTTAAACGGGGAGACAATGAGCAGTTCTTC. It yields the protein CSVKRGDNEQFF.

The rearrangement joins TRBV29-1 to TRBJ2-5, with 8 bases fitting TRBD2. Germline V gives CDR1 SQVTM, CDR2 ANQGSEA. This CDR3 region has 13 residues. J gave up 1 base and V 8 bases, and 6 bases lay outside the gene matches. The CDR3 loop is CSLRGTSQETQYF. CDR3 bases: TGCAGCCTACGCGGGACTAGCCAAGAGACCCAGTACTTC.